This T cell receptor (beta chain) is drawn from a study of molecular identifiers for immune sequencing clone quantification. Study-wide results and limits: Identical TCR molecules that share a barcode could lead to an underestimation of highly expanded clone sizes. Spiked TCR RNA from one Jurkat cell reportedly showed up when mixed among around 1 million naive cells.

The sorting of naive CD8 T cells used the CD8+CD4-CCR7+CD45RA+ phenotype. Between the trimmed V and J ends, which lost 4 bases and 3 bases, there was a span of 13 bases. CDR3 length equals 15 residues. CDR1 and CDR2 from the germline V gene are LGHNA and YSLEER. Generation of bulk TCR libraries relied on previously described methods and listed TCR primers. TCRdb re-called the PCR reads with MiXCR, one entry per CDR3 protein. The table lists 100,000 or so distinct CDR3 sequences, 36% of them singletons. This clonotype was detected only a few times. Antigen: not known. The chain links TRBV4-3 to TRBJ1-5, with D possibly TRBD1 on 6 matching bases. The receptor's source is a human donor in good health. Some libraries in this study had Jurkat cell RNA spiked in. Material: naive CD8+ T cells from blood, with Jurkat cell RNA spiked in. Subset specified: FACS-sorted CD8+CD4-CCR7+CD45RA+ naive T cells. The CDR3 region is CASSLYGTPNQPQHF. The CDR3 nucleotides are TGCGCCAGCAGCCTATACGGGACACCCAATCAGCCCCAGCATTTT.